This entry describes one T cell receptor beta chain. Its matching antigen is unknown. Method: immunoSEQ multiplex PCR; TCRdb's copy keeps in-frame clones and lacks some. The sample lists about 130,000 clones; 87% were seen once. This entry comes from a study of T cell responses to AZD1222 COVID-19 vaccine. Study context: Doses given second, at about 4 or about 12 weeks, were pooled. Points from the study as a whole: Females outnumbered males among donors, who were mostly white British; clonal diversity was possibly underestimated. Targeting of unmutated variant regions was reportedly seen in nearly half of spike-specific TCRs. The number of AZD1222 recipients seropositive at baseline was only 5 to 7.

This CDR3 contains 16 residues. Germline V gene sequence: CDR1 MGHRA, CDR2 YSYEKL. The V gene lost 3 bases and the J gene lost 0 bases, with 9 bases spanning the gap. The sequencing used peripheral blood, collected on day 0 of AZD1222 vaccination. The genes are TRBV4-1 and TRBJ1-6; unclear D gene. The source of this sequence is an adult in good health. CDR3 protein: CASSHPASSYNSPLHF. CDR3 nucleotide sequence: TGCGCCAGCAGCCACCCAGCTAGCTCCTATAATTCACCCCTCCACTTT.